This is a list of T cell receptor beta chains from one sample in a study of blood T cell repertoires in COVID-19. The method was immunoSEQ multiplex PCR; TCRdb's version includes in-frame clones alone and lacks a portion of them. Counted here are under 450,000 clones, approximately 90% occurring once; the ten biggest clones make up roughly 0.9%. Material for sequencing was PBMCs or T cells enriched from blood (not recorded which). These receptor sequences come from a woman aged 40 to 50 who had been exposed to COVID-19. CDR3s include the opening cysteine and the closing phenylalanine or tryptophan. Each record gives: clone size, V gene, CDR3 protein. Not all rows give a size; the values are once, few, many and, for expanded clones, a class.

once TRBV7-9 CASSFVTGTSEAFF
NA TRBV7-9 CASSSFGQGAFNQPQHF
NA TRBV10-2 CASRLGGGEQYF
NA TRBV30 CAWSRSGGEQFF
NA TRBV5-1 CASSSGTTGPYTF
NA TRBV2 CASRGDSRNQPQHF
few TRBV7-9 CASSFRQGDTEAFF
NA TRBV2 CASSQTGSHYGYTF
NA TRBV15 CATSRDRGQGASPLHF
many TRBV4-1 CASSRPGQEGYGYTF
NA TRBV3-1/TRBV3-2 CASSLRTAQLLYTF
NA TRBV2 CASSSPDWAGDYEQYF
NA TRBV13 CASSSTRGPNTEAFF
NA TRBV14 CASSPGGGYGYTF
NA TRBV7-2 CASSLSGGAADTQYF
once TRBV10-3 CAISEEQNTEAFF
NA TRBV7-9 CASSPGTGGSYGYTF
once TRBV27 CASSLYWTQQETQYF
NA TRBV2 CASSEAPGLAGGWGYNEQFF
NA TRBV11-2 CASSDRGDPTDTQYF
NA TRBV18 CASSPMRQGETQYF
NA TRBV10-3 CAISGLAGGTDTQYF
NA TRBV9 CASSFGTEGEQYF
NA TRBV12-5 CASGYRDEQYF
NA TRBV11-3 CASSFRQGALNTGELFF
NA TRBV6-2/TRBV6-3 CASSYPRVAAFF
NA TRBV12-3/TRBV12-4 CASSTGTTYEQYF
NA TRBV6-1 CASSEALETIRNTEAFF
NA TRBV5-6 CASSLRGSGANVLTF
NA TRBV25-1 CASSPGTAEQYF
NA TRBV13 CASSLQGKFANTGELFF
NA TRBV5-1 CASSLNTGRAYETQYF
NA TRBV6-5 CASSSQGALWGYTF
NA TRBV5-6 CASTGQPNSPLHF
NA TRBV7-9 CASSSGQGQANTIYF
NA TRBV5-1 CASSLGQGEGYTF
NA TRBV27 CASSPRLAAFQETQYF
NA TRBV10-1 CASLYGTGRSGNTIYF
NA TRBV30 CAWSRTGDSPLHF
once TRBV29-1 CSVRTVGGETQYF
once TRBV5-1 CASSTQATNEKLFF
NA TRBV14 CASRDREWNSPLHF
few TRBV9 CASSVGGREKLFF
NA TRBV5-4 CASSRGGGGGYYNEQFF
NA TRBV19 CASSPQGAQTDTQYF
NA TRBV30 CAWRYWGGDTEAFF
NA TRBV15 CATSRDEGALSGSNEQFF
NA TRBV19 CASSGGQGDVYNEQFF
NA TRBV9 CASSLGQGENSPLHF
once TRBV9 CASSADGVGDTEAFF
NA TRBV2 CASSLPGTGVDEQYF
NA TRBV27 CASSLNYNQPQHF
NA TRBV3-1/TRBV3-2 CASSQGTGGTEAFF